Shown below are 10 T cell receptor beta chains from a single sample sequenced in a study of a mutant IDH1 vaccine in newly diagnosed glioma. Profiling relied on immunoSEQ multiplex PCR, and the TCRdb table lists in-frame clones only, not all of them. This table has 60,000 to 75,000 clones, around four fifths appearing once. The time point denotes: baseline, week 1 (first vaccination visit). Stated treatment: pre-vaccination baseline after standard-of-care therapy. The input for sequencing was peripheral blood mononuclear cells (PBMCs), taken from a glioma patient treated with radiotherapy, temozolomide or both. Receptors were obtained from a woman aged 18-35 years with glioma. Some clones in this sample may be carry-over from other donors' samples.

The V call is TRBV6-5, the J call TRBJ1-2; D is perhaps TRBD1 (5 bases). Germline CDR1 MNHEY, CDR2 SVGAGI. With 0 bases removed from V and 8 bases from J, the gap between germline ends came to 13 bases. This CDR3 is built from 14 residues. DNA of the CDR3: TGTGCCAGCAGTTACTCCTCGGGGGGTTCCGGCTACACCTTC. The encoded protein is CASSYSSGGSGYTF.

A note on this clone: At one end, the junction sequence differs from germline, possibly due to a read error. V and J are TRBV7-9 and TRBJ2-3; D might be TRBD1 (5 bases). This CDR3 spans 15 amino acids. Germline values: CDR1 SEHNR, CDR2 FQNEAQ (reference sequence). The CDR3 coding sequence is TGTGCCAGCGGCTTTGGTCAGGGTGGATTTGATACGCAGTATTTT. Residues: CASGFGQGGFDTQYF.

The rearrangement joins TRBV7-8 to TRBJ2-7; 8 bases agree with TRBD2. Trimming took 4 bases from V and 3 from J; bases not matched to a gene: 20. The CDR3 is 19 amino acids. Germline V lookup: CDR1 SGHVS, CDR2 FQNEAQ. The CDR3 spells CASSYSASGGRLSNYEQYF. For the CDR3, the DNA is TGTGCCAGCAGCTACTCGGCCAGCGGGGGCAGATTAAGCAACTACGAGCAGTACTTC.

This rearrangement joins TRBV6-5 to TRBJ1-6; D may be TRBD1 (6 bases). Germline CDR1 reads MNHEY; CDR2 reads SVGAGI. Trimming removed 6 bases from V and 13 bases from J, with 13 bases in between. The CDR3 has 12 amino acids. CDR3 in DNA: TGTGCCAGCAGGGACAGCTCTCTCCCCCTCCACTTT. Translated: CASRDSSLPLHF.

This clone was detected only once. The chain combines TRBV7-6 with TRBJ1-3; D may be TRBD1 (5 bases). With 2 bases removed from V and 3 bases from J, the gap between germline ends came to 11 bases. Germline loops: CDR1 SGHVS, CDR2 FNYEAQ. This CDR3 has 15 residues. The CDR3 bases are TGTGCCAGCAGCTTAATGTTGGGGGGTGGAAACACCATATATTTT. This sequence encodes CASSLMLGGGNTIYF.

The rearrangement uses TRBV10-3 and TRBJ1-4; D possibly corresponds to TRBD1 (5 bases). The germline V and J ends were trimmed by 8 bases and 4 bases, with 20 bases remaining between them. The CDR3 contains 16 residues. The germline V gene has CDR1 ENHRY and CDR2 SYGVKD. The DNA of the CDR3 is TGTGCCATCGGCTTCGAGATCGGGACCGATAATGAAAAACTGTTTTTT. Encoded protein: CAIGFEIGTDNEKLFF.

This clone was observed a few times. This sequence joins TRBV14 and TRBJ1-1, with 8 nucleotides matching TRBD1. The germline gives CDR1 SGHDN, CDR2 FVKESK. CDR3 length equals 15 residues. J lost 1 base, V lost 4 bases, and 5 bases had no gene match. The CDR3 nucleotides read TGTGCCAGCAGCCCTGTGACAGGGGAGAACACTGAAGCTTTCTTT. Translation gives CASSPVTGENTEAFF.

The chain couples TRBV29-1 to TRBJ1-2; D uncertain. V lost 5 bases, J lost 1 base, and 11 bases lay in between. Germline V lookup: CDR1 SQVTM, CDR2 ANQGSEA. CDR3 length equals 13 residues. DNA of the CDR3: TGCAGCGTTCACGGATTTTTTAACTATGGCTACACCTTC. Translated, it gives CSVHGFFNYGYTF. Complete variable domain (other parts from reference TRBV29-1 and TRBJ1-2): SAVISQKPSRDICQRGTSLTIQCQVDSQVTMMFWYRQQPGQSLTLIATANQGSEATYESGFVIDKFPISRPNLTFSTLTVSNMSPEDSSIYLCSVHGFFNYGYTFGSGTRLTVV.

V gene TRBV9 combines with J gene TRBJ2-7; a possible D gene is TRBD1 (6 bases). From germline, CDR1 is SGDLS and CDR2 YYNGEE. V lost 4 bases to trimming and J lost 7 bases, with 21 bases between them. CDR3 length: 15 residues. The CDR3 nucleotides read TGTGCCAGCAGCCCAAGGGACCGAGGGGGTCTTGAGCAGTACTTC. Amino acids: CASSPRDRGGLEQYF. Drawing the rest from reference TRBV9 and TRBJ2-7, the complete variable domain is DSGVTQTPKHLITATGQRVTLRCSPRSGDLSVYWYQQSLDQGLQFLIQYYNGEERAKGNILERFSAQQFPDLHSELNLSSLELGDSALYFCASSPRDRGGLEQYFGPGTRLTVT.

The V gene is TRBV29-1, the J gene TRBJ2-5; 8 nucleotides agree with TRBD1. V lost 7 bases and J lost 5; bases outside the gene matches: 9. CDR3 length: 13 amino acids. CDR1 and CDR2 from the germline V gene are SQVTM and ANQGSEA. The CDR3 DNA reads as TGCAGCGCCAGGACAGGGTGGAGGGAGACCCAGTACTTC. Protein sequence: CSARTGWRETQYF. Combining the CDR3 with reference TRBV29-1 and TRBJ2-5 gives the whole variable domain SAVISQKPSRDICQRGTSLTIQCQVDSQVTMMFWYRQQPGQSLTLIATANQGSEATYESGFVIDKFPISRPNLTFSTLTVSNMSPEDSSIYLCSARTGWRETQYFGPGTRLLVL.